Listed here are 31 T cell receptor beta chains from one sample, sequenced in a study of Graves' ophthalmopathy and Graves' hyperthyroidism. RNA transcripts were the source from which TCR beta CDR3 regions were amplified. Second-round multiplex PCR came after first-round RT-PCR with HTBI primers. One entry per CDR3 protein, called by TCRdb with MiXCR from the multiplex PCR reads. The sample yields fewer than 650,000 distinct CDR3 sequences, about 24% seen once. The sample was peripheral blood. These receptors all stem from a woman between 18 and 29 years old with stable Graves' hyperthyroidism. Some clones in this sample may be carry-over from other donors' samples.

This clonotype was seen a handful of times. The genes are TRBV2 and TRBJ2-7, with D possibly called TRBD1 or TRBD2 (5 bases each). CDR1 and CDR2 (germline): SNHLY, FYNNEI. The CDR3 is 14 residues long. V gave up 6 bases and J gave up 1 base, with 13 bases separating them. This CDR3 is CASSPGAASYEQYF. Written as DNA, the CDR3 is TGTGCCAGCAGCCCCGGGGCGGCTTCCTACGAGCAGTACTTC.

This clonotype was picked up many times. V gene TRBV7-9 combines with J gene TRBJ1-6; the match to TRBD1 covers 7 bases. The CDR3 is 14 amino acids. The junction had 5 bases not matched to a gene; V was cut back by 5 bases and J by 7 bases. Germline loops: CDR1 SEHNR, CDR2 FQNEAQ (reference sequence). CDR3 in DNA: TGTGCCAGCAGCCGGGACAGTGAGAATTCACCCCTCCACTTT. Protein product: CASSRDSENSPLHF.

This clonotype came up a few times. Sequence at one end of the junction differs from germline and may be a read error. V gene TRBV20-1 combines with J gene TRBJ2-5, with 10 bases fitting TRBD1. CDR3 length: 13 amino acids. Germline assignment: CDR1 DFQATT and CDR2 SNEGSKA (reference sequence). CDR3 sequence reads: CSADGQGGETQCF. In DNA, the CDR3 is TGCAGTGCTGATGGACAGGGGGGAGAGACCCAGTGCTTC.

The V gene is TRBV2, the J gene TRBJ2-7, with D possibly being TRBD1 (6 bases). Germline values: CDR1 SNHLY, CDR2 FYNNEI. V lost 3 bases to trimming and J lost 4 bases, with 10 bases between them. The CDR3 totals 13 residues. CDR3 sequence reads: CASSDTGLYEQYF. In DNA, the CDR3 is TGTGCCAGCAGTGATACAGGGTTATACGAGCAGTACTTC. The full variable domain, rest sourced from reference TRBV2 and TRBJ2-7, is EPEVTQTPSHQVTQMGQEVILRCVPISNHLYFYWYRQILGQKVEFLVSFYNNEISEKSEIFDDQFSVERPDGSNFTLKIRSTKLEDSAMYFCASSDTGLYEQYFGPGTRLTVT.

This clonotype was detected many times. Written as DNA, the CDR3 is TGTGCCAGCAGTCCCGACAGGGTTTTTGAAGCTTTCTTT. Encoded protein: CASSPDRVFEAFF. The V gene is TRBV12-3 or TRBV12-4, the J gene TRBJ1-1, with 7 positions matching TRBD1. After removal of 5 bases from V and 7 bases from J, the junction contained 7 bases not matched to a gene. This CDR3 contains 13 residues.

This clonotype appeared a few times. This may be a read error: a much more frequent sequence differs by one nucleotide. V gene TRBV6-1 combines with J gene TRBJ1-6; TRBD1 matches at 10 bases. Germline V gives CDR1 MNHNS, CDR2 SASEGT. The CDR3 consists of 16 residues. The CDR3 loop is CASSGQGAVYNSHLHF. CDR3 sequence (DNA): TGTGCCAGCAGTGGACAGGGGGCGGTCTATAATTCACACCTCCACTTT.

There are many counts of this clonotype. Mismatch with germline at one junction end may stem from a read error. This chain joins TRBV12-3 or TRBV12-4 and TRBJ2-7; 7 nucleotides agree with TRBD1. The CDR3 loop spans 13 amino acids. CDR3: CASREHDRAEQHF. CDR3 in DNA: TGTGCCAGCAGGGAGCACGACAGGGCCGAGCAGCACTTC.

This clonotype was counted many times. The CDR3: CASSGNRGGSGANVLTF. The CDR3 region has the DNA TGTGCCAGCAGTGGTAACAGGGGAGGCTCTGGGGCCAACGTCCTGACTTTC. V and J are TRBV2 and TRBJ2-6; D perhaps matches TRBD1 (7 bases). This CDR3 spans 17 amino acids. V was cut by 4 bases and J by 0 bases, with 13 bases left in between. Germline CDR1 reads SNHLY; CDR2 reads FYNNEI. The full variable domain, in which reference TRBV2 and TRBJ2-6 provide the parts outside the CDR3, is EPEVTQTPSHQVTQMGQEVILRCVPISNHLYFYWYRQILGQKVEFLVSFYNNEISEKSEIFDDQFSVERPDGSNFTLKIRSTKLEDSAMYFCASSGNRGGSGANVLTFGAGSRLTVL.

This clonotype was counted ten times or more. V is TRBV6-4 and J is TRBJ2-5; no definite D call. The V and J ends lost 5 bases and 1 base respectively, with 8 bases between them. Germline CDR1 MRHNA, CDR2 SNTAGT. This CDR3 region has 13 residues. The chain's CDR3 is CASSRTLQETQYF. DNA of the CDR3: TGTGCCAGCAGTCGAACCCTCCAAGAGACCCAGTACTTC.

The table lists this clonotype with a few counts. This chain connects TRBV12-5 to TRBJ2-5; the D call may be TRBD1 or TRBD2 (5 bases each). Trimming stripped 5 bases from V and 0 bases from J, with 13 bases between. Per the germline V gene, CDR1 is LGHNT and CDR2 is FRNRAP. The CDR3 has 15 amino acids. CDR3 nucleotides: TGTGCTAGTGGTCTAGGGACCGGTGACCAAGAGACCCAGTACTTC. This sequence encodes CASGLGTGDQETQYF.

There are a few counts of this clonotype. The CDR3, as DNA: TGCAGCCTGGGATTCGCAGGGAGCAACACTGAAGCTTTCTTT. It encodes CSLGFAGSNTEAFF. The chain is built from TRBV20-1 and TRBJ1-1; D is possibly TRBD1 (5 bases). This CDR3 contains 14 residues. The germline V gene has CDR1 DFQATT and CDR2 SNEGSKA (reference sequence).

This clonotype has a count of ten or more. The chain couples TRBV6-1 to TRBJ2-7; 7 bases agree with TRBD1. V dropped 3 bases and J dropped 3; count of bases not matched to a gene: 2. Looked up from germline, CDR1 is MNHNS and CDR2 is SASEGT. This CDR3 is 13 amino acids long. The CDR3 region is CASSEGQIYEQYF. The CDR3 DNA is TGTGCCAGCAGTGAGGGACAGATCTACGAGCAGTACTTC.

About this clonotype: The junction does not match germline at one end; this may be a read error. V is TRBV5-1 and J is TRBJ2-4; possible D gene TRBD1, 6 bases. Germline V gives CDR1 SGHRS, CDR2 YFSETQ. The CDR3 totals 16 residues. Here the CDR3 DNA reads TGCGCCAGCAGCTTGGGTCAGGGGCTTTTGAGAAACATTAAGTACTTC. This codes for CASSLGQGLLRNIKYF.

This chain connects TRBV11-2 to TRBJ2-5; D not resolved. Trimming removed 3 bases at V and 3 bases at J, with 14 bases between. CDR3 length: 15 residues. Germline V lookup: CDR1 SGHAT, CDR2 FQNNGV. The CDR3 DNA reads TGTGCCAGCAGCTTGGCGATCGTCCTTGAAGAGACCCAGTACTTC. It codes for CASSLAIVLEETQYF.

The chain employs TRBV30 and TRBJ1-5; D is ambiguous. Trimming took off 5 bases at V and 0 bases at J, with 11 bases between the two ends. Germline CDR1 and CDR2: GTSNPN and SVGIG (reference sequence). This CDR3 spans 14 amino acids. CDR3 DNA: TGTGCCTGGCAGTTGGGCAGTAGCAATCAGCCCCAGCATTTT. Protein product: CAWQLGSSNQPQHF.

This clonotype was detected many times. The chain carries TRBV6-5 and TRBJ1-1; D is unresolved. CDR3 size: 11 residues. CDR1 MNHEY and CDR2 SVGAGI come from the germline V gene. The V end lost 4 bases, the J end lost 13 bases, and 13 bases lay between the germline ends. The CDR3 protein is CASSFGLKNFF. CDR3 coding DNA: TGTGCCAGCAGTTTCGGGCTGAAAAATTTCTTT.

This clonotype was recorded many times. The chain uses TRBV20-1 and TRBJ2-5, with 8 bases lining up with TRBD2. After removal of 3 bases from V and 2 bases from J, the junction contained 8 bases not matched to a gene. The V gene's germline CDR1 is DFQATT and CDR2 SNEGSKA (reference sequence). The CDR3 is 15 amino acids. CDR3 bases: TGCAGTGCTAGTAAGGTACTAGCGGTACAAGAGACCCAGTACTTC. It encodes CSASKVLAVQETQYF.

This clonotype was seen repeatedly, ten times or more. The gene calls are TRBV5-1 and TRBJ2-5; 10 bases map to TRBD1. Per the germline V gene, CDR1 is SGHRS and CDR2 is YFSETQ. CDR3 length: 17 residues. Trimming at V came to 4 bases and at J to 7 bases, leaving 16 bases not matched to a gene. CDR3 sequence reads: CASSVILGTGVEGTQYF. CDR3 in DNA: TGCGCCAGCAGCGTGATCCTCGGGACAGGGGTCGAGGGGACCCAGTACTTC.

This clonotype was picked up many times. The gene calls are TRBV20-1 and TRBJ2-7; the match to TRBD2 covers 10 bases. Germline loops: CDR1 DFQATT, CDR2 SNEGSKA (reference sequence). V lost 0 bases, J lost 7 bases, and 9 bases stayed unmatched. This CDR3 region has 15 residues. CDR3 in amino acids: CSARDPSGRAWEQYF. The CDR3 DNA reads as TGCAGTGCTAGAGATCCCAGCGGGAGGGCCTGGGAGCAGTACTTC.

This clonotype came up many times. The chain has TRBV11-2 and TRBJ2-7; D is possibly TRBD2 (5 bases). The CDR3 is made up of 18 amino acids. In germline, CDR1 is SGHAT, CDR2 FQNNGV. The V gene lost 5 bases and the J gene lost 0 bases, with 23 bases spanning the gap. CDR3 region: CASSLPYREAVSSYEQYF. The CDR3 DNA follows: TGTGCCAGCAGCCTCCCATACCGAGAAGCGGTGAGCTCCTACGAGCAGTACTTC.

The table lists this clonotype with many counts. An end of the junction differs from the germline gene, which may be a read error. The chain employs TRBV13 and TRBJ2-4; D possibly corresponds to TRBD1 (6 bases). This CDR3 region has 15 residues. Germline V gives CDR1 PRHDT, CDR2 FYEKMQ (reference sequence). The CDR3, as DNA: TGTGCCAGCAGCTCCACAGGGCTAGCCAAAAACATTAAGTACTTC. It translates to CASSSTGLAKNIKYF. The full variable domain, with the rest looked up from reference TRBV13 and TRBJ2-4, is AAGVIQSPRHLIKEKRETATLKCYPIPRHDTVYWYQQGPGQDPQFLISFYEKMQSDKGSIPDRFSAQQFSDYHSELNMSSLELGDSALYFCASSSTGLAKNIKYFGAGTRLSVL.

This clonotype was counted many times. The chain joins TRBV2 to TRBJ2-7; 8 bases agree with TRBD1. CDR1 and CDR2 from the germline V gene are SNHLY and FYNNEI. The CDR3 is 13 residues long. With 8 bases clipped from V and 6 bases from J, the junction kept 9 bases outside the gene matches. The CDR3 bases are TGTGCCAGCGGCCCGGAGACAGGGGTCGAGCAGTACTTC. It encodes CASGPETGVEQYF.

This clonotype occurred a few times. The gene calls are TRBV4-1 and TRBJ2-2; no clear D gene. The CDR3 is made up of 14 amino acids. Germline V CDR1 and CDR2: MGHRA, YSYEKL. V was clipped by 1 base and J by 3 bases, with 6 bases between them. CDR3 bases: TGCGCCAGCAGCCAAGCCGGGTACACCGGGGAGCTGTTTTTT. Encoded protein: CASSQAGYTGELFF.

Ten or more counts support this clonotype. This rearrangement joins TRBV2 to TRBJ2-4, with TRBD1 matching 9 bases. Trimming at V came to 6 bases and at J to 0 bases, leaving 6 bases not matched to a gene. CDR3 length: 16 residues. Germline V gene sequence: CDR1 SNHLY, CDR2 FYNNEI. The CDR3 reads CASSGTGSIAKNIQYF. CDR3 nucleotide sequence: TGTGCCAGCAGCGGGACAGGGTCGATAGCCAAAAACATTCAGTACTTC.

There are a few counts of this clonotype. This chain uses TRBV30 with TRBJ1-1; D remains unclear. This CDR3 is built from 13 residues. The V and J ends lost 4 bases and 5 bases respectively, with 14 bases between them. Germline V gene sequence: CDR1 GTSNPN, CDR2 SVGIG (reference sequence). Here the CDR3 DNA reads TGTGCCTGGATACGAGGGTATGGAACTGAAGCTTTCTTT. Amino acids: CAWIRGYGTEAFF.

This chain joins TRBV5-1 and TRBJ1-1, with D unresolved. Germline CDR1 reads SGHRS; CDR2 reads YFSETQ. Trimming shortened V by 1 base and J by 5 bases, and 9 bases separated the two germline ends. This CDR3 contains 13 residues. The DNA for the CDR3 is TGCGCCAGCAGCTTGCTGGATGGAACTGAAGCTTTCTTT. It yields the protein CASSLLDGTEAFF.

To note about this clonotype: One end of the junction does not line up with germline, which may come from a read error. The chain joins TRBV6-2 or TRBV6-3 to TRBJ1-5; 9 nucleotides align to TRBD1. The V gene's germline CDR1 is MNHEY and CDR2 SVGEGT. CDR3 length: 18 amino acids. The CDR3 sequence is CASGYRDRAGYSNQPLHF. CDR3 DNA sequence: TGTGCCAGCGGATACAGGGACAGGGCGGGGTATAGCAATCAGCCCCTGCATTTT.

This clonotype was found many times. The chain uses TRBV11-2 and TRBJ2-5; 14 positions agree with TRBD2. The V gene's germline CDR1 is SGHAT and CDR2 FQNNGV. The V segment lost 1 base and the J segment 1 base; nucleotides outside the gene matches: 8. There are 19 residues in the CDR3. Here the CDR3 reads CASSLGGLAGAPLQETQYF. The CDR3 DNA is TGTGCCAGCAGCTTAGGGGGACTAGCGGGAGCTCCCCTCCAAGAGACCCAGTACTTC.

This clonotype was observed at least ten times. This chain uses TRBV20-1 with TRBJ2-7; 11 bases map to TRBD2. The CDR3 is made up of 15 amino acids. The junction had 12 bases not matched to a gene; V was cut back by 5 bases and J by 6 bases. The germline CDR1 and CDR2 sequences are DFQATT and SNEGSKA (reference sequence). CDR3 bases: TGCAGTGCTCCCCTTAGCGGGAGGGTGAGTGGCGAGCAGTACTTC. Protein product: CSAPLSGRVSGEQYF.

The table lists this clonotype with a few counts. The chain links TRBV5-1 to TRBJ1-1; no firm D call. The CDR3 is made up of 13 amino acids. V lost 6 bases to trimming and J lost 1 base, with 10 bases between them. Germline V CDR1 and CDR2: SGHRS, YFSETQ. CDR3 sequence (DNA): TGCGCCAGCATGAAAGGGAGGAACACTGAAGCTTTCTTT. Translating it yields CASMKGRNTEAFF. The whole variable domain, remainder taken from reference TRBV5-1 and TRBJ1-1, is KAGVTQTPRYLIKTRGQQVTLSCSPISGHRSVSWYQQTPGQGLQFLFEYFSETQRNKGNFPGRFSGRQFSNSRSEMNVSTLELGDSALYLCASMKGRNTEAFFGQGTRLTVV.

Here the CDR3 DNA reads TGTGCCAGCAGTCAACGGAGGGGGACAGGGGAACGGTACGAGCAGTACTTC. This gives the protein CASSQRRGTGERYEQYF. V is TRBV28 and J is TRBJ2-7, with 10 bases that match TRBD1. V shed 5 bases, J shed 4 bases, and the junction held 14 bases outside the gene matches. Germline V gene lookup returns CDR1 MDHEN and CDR2 SYDVKM. This CDR3 spans 17 amino acids.